This T cell receptor beta chain was sequenced for a study of T cell changes during pregnancy in multiple sclerosis. The V gene lost 8 bases and the J gene lost 3 bases, with 16 bases spanning the gap. Germline loops: CDR1 GTSNPN, CDR2 SVGIG (reference sequence). This CDR3 region has 13 residues. The data were produced by immunoSEQ multiplex PCR, yet TCRdb's version contains in-frame clones alone and is incomplete. The sample includes 36,000 or so clones, 88% of them seen just once. The sample in question was CD4+ T cells from peripheral blood mononuclear cells, obtained in the first trimester of pregnancy. The gene calls are TRBV30 and TRBJ1-2; no clear D. This TCR came from a female donor with multiple sclerosis, enrolled in a pregnancy study. The CDR3 DNA follows: TGTGCCCGATCGGCGGAGTCACACTATGGCTACACCTTC. Translated: CARSAESHYGYTF.